The following is a TCR beta chain sequence with its context. Its specificity is unknown. Trimming removed 5 bases from V and 4 bases from J; junction bases left unmatched: 17. Germline V gene lookup returns CDR1 SGHRS and CDR2 YFSETQ. CDR3 length: 17 amino acids. The data were taken from a study of pediatric ulcerative colitis. Study conclusions and caveats: Some T cells in rectal biopsies may come from blood, especially with overt colitis.

Assay: immunoSEQ multiplex PCR; the TCRdb copy retains only in-frame clones and omits some. Seen here are roughly 49,000 clones, around 76% observed once, and the top ten hold 3% to 4.5%. Rectal tissue came from one to two pinch biopsies taken at colonoscopy. The chain has TRBV5-1 and TRBJ1-1; the match to TRBD1 covers 7 bases. What was sequenced was gut tissue. The clonotype was recovered from a girl aged 5-17 years with moderate ulcerative colitis. The CDR3 DNA sequence: TGCGCCAGCAGGATGAGAGGGGGCGCGACGTTACTCACTGAAGCTTTCTTT. Protein product: CASRMRGGATLLTEAFF.